What follows are 27 T cell receptor beta chains derived from one specimen sequenced in a study of T cells in Graves' hyperthyroidism and ophthalmopathy. RNA transcripts were the template for amplifying TCR beta CDR3 regions. HTBI primers were employed in a first-round RT-PCR of the TCR CDR3. Using its own MiXCR run on the multiplex PCR reads, TCRdb lists one record per CDR3 protein. The top ten hold 25% to 30% of the sample, which has about 96,000 distinct CDR3 sequences, about 51% seen once. Material: blood. These receptors came from a woman aged 40 to 49 with Graves' hyperthyroidism.

This clonotype was counted many times. The chain is built from TRBV6-6 and TRBJ1-2; D unresolved. This CDR3 contains 13 residues. The germline gives CDR1 MNHNY, CDR2 SVGAGI (reference sequence). V was clipped by 0 bases and J by 5 bases, with 7 bases between them. CDR3 loop: CASSYSRGYGYTF. In DNA, the CDR3 is TGTGCCAGCAGTTACTCGAGAGGGTATGGCTACACCTTC.

By proportion, this clonotype is medium-sized. The chain links TRBV29-1 to TRBJ1-1, with no clear D. Germline CDR1 is SQVTM and CDR2 is ANQGSEA. This CDR3 spans 14 amino acids. The V gene lost 4 bases and the J gene lost 0 bases, with 12 bases spanning the gap. Here the CDR3 DNA reads TGCAGCGTTGTAGGCGGACCCGTGAACACTGAAGCTTTCTTT. It is translated as CSVVGGPVNTEAFF.

This clonotype was seen at least ten times. Germline and junction disagree at one end, which may indicate a read error. The gene calls are TRBV29-1 and TRBJ2-6, with 9 bases lining up with TRBD1. The CDR3 runs to 11 residues. Germline V gene sequence: CDR1 SQVTM, CDR2 ANQGSEA. The CDR3, as DNA: TGCAGCGTACAGGGGGCCTACGTCCTGACTTTC. It is translated as CSVQGAYVLTF.

This clonotype appeared a single time. At one end, the junction sequence differs from germline, possibly due to a read error. J is TRBJ2-2 and V is TRBV25-1; 7 bases map to TRBD2. From germline, CDR1 is MGHDK and CDR2 SYGVNS. This CDR3 comprises 15 residues. CDR3 bases: TGTGCCAGCAGTTTAGGCGGGAGAAGCACTCGGGGAGCTGTTTTT. It codes for CASSLGGRSTRGAVF.

This clonotype was picked up a small number of times. The chain links TRBV7-9 to TRBJ1-2; D is unresolved. CDR3 length equals 14 residues. Per the germline V gene, CDR1 is SEHNR and CDR2 is FQNEAQ (reference sequence). Trimming cost V 3 bases and J 8 bases, with 16 bases left between them. The chain's CDR3 is CASSFTSPADGYTF. For the CDR3, the DNA is TGTGCCAGCAGCTTCACGTCCCCGGCTGACGGCTACACCTTC.

This clonotype came up many times. The chain couples TRBV25-1 to TRBJ2-1; no clear D gene. V lost 4 bases and J lost 5, with 6 bases in between. The length of the CDR3 is 12 residues. CDR1 MGHDK and CDR2 SYGVNS come from the germline V gene. DNA of the CDR3: TGTGCCAGCAGTGCAGACGACAATGAGCAGTTCTTC. Protein sequence: CASSADDNEQFF.

V and J are TRBV2 and TRBJ1-4; weak D call: TRBD1 (6 bases). The length of the CDR3 is 14 residues. V lost 8 bases and J lost 10, with 20 bases in between. Germline loops: CDR1 SNHLY, CDR2 FYNNEI. The CDR3 protein is CASSLLRQVGKLFF. Here the CDR3 DNA reads TGTGCCAGCTCACTCCTTCGACAGGTTGGAAAACTGTTTTTT.

This clonotype was detected ten times or more. The chain is built from TRBV5-1 and TRBJ1-6, with D maybe TRBD1 (5 bases). The CDR3 has 14 amino acids. CDR1 is SGHRS and CDR2 is YFSETQ in the germline V gene. V shed 4 bases and J shed 9 bases, with 14 bases lying between them. The CDR3 loop is CASSRTTEISPLHF. The DNA for the CDR3 is TGCGCCAGCAGCCGGACAACAGAAATTTCACCCCTCCACTTT.

The chain carries TRBV7-9 and TRBJ1-6; 9 bases are shared with TRBD1. This CDR3 has 15 amino acids. V shed 4 bases and J 10 bases; nucleotides not matched to a gene: 8. Germline loops: CDR1 SEHNR, CDR2 FQNEAQ (reference sequence). CDR3 protein: CASSSGTGTGSPLHF. DNA of the CDR3: TGTGCCAGCAGCTCCGGGACAGGGACGGGCTCACCCCTCCACTTT.

As to this clonotype: Mismatch with germline at one junction end may stem from a read error. The chain is built from TRBV5-1 and TRBJ2-7; D is possibly TRBD2 (6 bases). This CDR3 region has 14 residues. Germline V gene data show CDR1 as SGHRS and CDR2 as YFSETQ. The CDR3 nucleotides read TGTGCCAGCAGCGTAGGGTGGGGGGCCTACGAGCAGTACTTC. This codes for CASSVGWGAYEQYF.

This clonotype has at least ten counts. This chain joins TRBV7-2 and TRBJ2-7; D perhaps matches TRBD2 (7 bases). The CDR3 is 16 amino acids. Germline CDR1 and CDR2: SGHTA and FQGNSA. The germline V and J ends were trimmed by 5 bases and 2 bases, with 19 bases remaining between them. The CDR3 sequence: CASSQEAGAATYEQYF. The CDR3 DNA reads as TGTGCCAGCAGCCAAGAGGCGGGGGCCGCGACCTACGAGCAGTACTTC.

The chain combines TRBV29-1 with TRBJ2-7, with D maybe TRBD2 (6 bases). The CDR3 consists of 14 residues. V lost 4 bases and J 3 bases, leaving 16 bases between the germline ends. Germline-derived CDR1 and CDR2 are SQVTM and ANQGSEA. For the CDR3, the DNA is TGCAGCGTTGGGGTGGGAGGAGGGGTCTACGAGCAGTACTTC. Translated, it gives CSVGVGGGVYEQYF.

The sample holds one count of this clonotype. The chain combines TRBV29-1 with TRBJ2-6; D is possibly TRBD1 (5 bases). V lost 6 bases to trimming and J lost 0 bases, with 9 bases between them. Looked up from germline, CDR1 is SQVTM and CDR2 is ANQGSEA. The CDR3 is 14 amino acids. CDR3 sequence reads: CSVGHHSGANVLTF. The CDR3 DNA follows: TGCAGCGTCGGACATCACTCTGGGGCCAACGTCCTGACTTTC.

This clonotype was counted at least ten times. This chain connects TRBV28 to TRBJ1-5, with 10 bases lining up with TRBD1. Germline CDR1 and CDR2: MDHEN and SYDVKM. The CDR3 has 14 residues. The J segment lost 7 bases and the V segment lost 6 bases, leaving 6 bases of the junction unmatched. The DNA for the CDR3 is TGTGCCAGCAGCGGGACAGGGGTTTGGCAGCCCCAGCATTTT. This gives the protein CASSGTGVWQPQHF.

The J gene is TRBJ2-7, the V gene TRBV29-1; 10 bases are a match to TRBD2. The CDR3 is 14 amino acids. CDR1 and CDR2 from the germline V gene are SQVTM and ANQGSEA. V was clipped by 4 bases and J by 0 bases; unmatched bases: 3. CDR3: CSVAWTSGSYEQYF. The CDR3 coding sequence is TGCAGCGTTGCCTGGACTAGCGGCTCCTACGAGCAGTACTTC.

The chain couples TRBV2 to TRBJ1-1; D is ambiguous. V lost 7 bases, J lost 3 bases, and 27 bases lay in between. This CDR3 has 18 amino acids. Germline-derived CDR1 and CDR2 are SNHLY and FYNNEI. The CDR3 DNA reads as TGTGCCAGCAACCCCCTCGGACTAGCGGGAGGTCGGCACACTGAAGCTTTCTTT. Encoded protein: CASNPLGLAGGRHTEAFF.

The rearrangement joins TRBV5-5 to TRBJ1-6; the D gene is possibly TRBD1 (5 bases). Per germline, CDR1 SGHKS and CDR2 YYEKEE (reference sequence). The CDR3 has 19 residues. The V and J ends lost 4 bases and 2 bases respectively, with 22 bases between them. The CDR3 is CASSQDAGWGDAYNSPLHF. In nucleotides, the CDR3 is TGTGCCAGCAGCCAAGACGCGGGATGGGGGGACGCCTATAATTCACCCCTCCACTTT. The whole variable domain, remainder taken from reference TRBV5-5 and TRBJ1-6, is DAGVTQSPTHLIKTRGQQVTLRCSPISGHKSVSWYQQVLGQGPQFIFQYYEKEERGRGNFPDRFSARQFPNYSSELNVNALLLGDSALYLCASSQDAGWGDAYNSPLHFGNGTRLTVT.

Ten or more counts support this clonotype. The chain has TRBV6-6 and TRBJ1-2; D is unclear. The germline V gene has CDR1 MNHNY and CDR2 SVGAGI (reference sequence). The CDR3 is 15 residues long. The V gene lost 0 bases and the J gene lost 8 bases, with 16 bases spanning the gap. CDR3 residues: CASSYSIIGAEGYTF. CDR3 coding DNA: TGTGCCAGCAGTTACTCGATAATTGGCGCTGAGGGCTACACCTTC.

Note on this clonotype: The junction differs from germline at one of its ends, possibly a read error. This sequence joins TRBV10-2 and TRBJ2-7; no clear D gene. The length of the CDR3 is 15 residues. In germline, CDR1 is WSHSY, CDR2 SAAADI. The chain's CDR3 is CASSQGHTSSCEQCF. The CDR3 DNA is TGCGCCAGCAGCCAAGGCCACACCAGCTCCTGCGAGCAGTGCTTC.

This clonotype was counted only a few times. This chain connects TRBV15 to TRBJ1-2; 7 bases align to TRBD1. The CDR3 runs to 14 residues. V dropped 3 bases and J dropped 6; count of bases not matched to a gene: 7. Germline lookup yields CDR1 LNHNV and CDR2 YYDKDF (reference sequence). CDR3 amino acids: CATSSLGTGDGYTF. CDR3 bases: TGTGCCACCAGCAGCCTCGGTACAGGGGATGGCTACACCTTC.

Notes on this clonotype: This may come from a read error, since a much larger clone is one base off. The chain couples TRBV7-9 to TRBJ2-2; D remains ambiguous. CDR1 is SEHNR, CDR2 FQNEAQ, per germline (reference sequence). The CDR3 runs to 14 residues. Trimming left V 5 bases short and J 3 bases short, with 10 bases between. In nucleotides, the CDR3 is TGTGCCAGCAGCCTCGAGCTCTACACCGGGGAGCTGTTTTTT. This translates into CASSLELYTGELFF.

This clonotype was seen ten or more times. The chain uses TRBV7-2 and TRBJ1-5, with D hard to call. This CDR3 contains 13 residues. The V end was cut by 1 base, the J end by 6 bases, with 7 bases between. The germline gives CDR1 SGHTA, CDR2 FQGNSA. The CDR3 coding sequence is TGTGCCAGCAGCTTAGGGGTGAGTCAGCCCCAGCATTTT. Its translation: CASSLGVSQPQHF.

This clonotype was seen ten or more times. The J gene is TRBJ2-7, the V gene TRBV12-3 or TRBV12-4; TRBD2 is a possible D gene (6 bases). The CDR3 spans 12 residues. Between the trimmed V and J ends, which lost 0 bases and 7 bases, there was a span of 7 bases. This CDR3 is CASSLAGGEQYF. CDR3 coding DNA: TGTGCCAGCAGTTTAGCTGGGGGGGAGCAGTACTTC.

This clonotype was detected many times. V and J are TRBV19 and TRBJ1-1; no clear D gene. This CDR3 region has 13 residues. V was trimmed by 9 bases and J by 1 base, leaving 12 bases between them. Germline V gene sequence: CDR1 LNHDA, CDR2 SQIVND (reference sequence). CDR3 coding DNA: TGTGCCAGCTCCCGACACAAGAACACTGAAGCTTTCTTT. Protein product: CASSRHKNTEAFF.

This clonotype was seen repeatedly, ten times or more. This chain uses TRBV7-9 with TRBJ2-5, with D perhaps assigned TRBD1 or TRBD2 (5 bases each). The CDR3 runs to 13 residues. Trimming left V 3 bases short and J 5 bases short, with 10 bases between. Germline V gene lookup returns CDR1 SEHNR and CDR2 FQNEAQ (reference sequence). CDR3 in DNA: TGTGCCAGCAGCTTGGGGGAAACGGAGACCCAGTACTTC. Its protein product is CASSLGETETQYF.

Ten or more counts support this clonotype. V and J are TRBV10-2 and TRBJ1-2; weak D call: TRBD1 (6 bases). The CDR3 is 12 amino acids. The germline CDR1 and CDR2 sequences are WSHSY and SAAADI. Deletions cut 5 bases from V and 4 bases from J, with 8 bases between. Written as DNA, the CDR3 is TGCGCCAGCAGTTTACAGGGCTATGGCTACACCTTC. It is translated as CASSLQGYGYTF.

The chain joins TRBV7-6 to TRBJ2-5; TRBD2 agrees at 10 bases. This CDR3 region has 14 residues. The germline V gene encodes CDR1 SGHVS and CDR2 FNYEAQ. The V gene end was trimmed by 8 bases and the J gene end by 5 bases; junction bases not matched to a gene: 8. CDR3 sequence: CASSGGTSVETQYF. CDR3 DNA sequence: TGTGCCAGCTCTGGGGGGACTAGCGTGGAGACCCAGTACTTC.